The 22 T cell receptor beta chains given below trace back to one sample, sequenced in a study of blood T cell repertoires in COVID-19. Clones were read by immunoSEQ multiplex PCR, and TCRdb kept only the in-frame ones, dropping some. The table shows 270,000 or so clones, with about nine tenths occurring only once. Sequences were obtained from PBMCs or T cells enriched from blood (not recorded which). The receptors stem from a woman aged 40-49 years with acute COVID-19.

Here the CDR3 reads CASSLAGDTSYNEQFF. As DNA, the CDR3 is TGCGCCAGCAGCTTGGCCGGGGATACATCCTACAATGAGCAGTTCTTC. The gene calls are TRBV5-1 and TRBJ2-1; a weak D match, TRBD2 (5 bases). V was shortened by 0 bases and J by 1 base, with 11 bases between the two germline ends. The CDR3 runs to 16 residues. Germline values: CDR1 SGHRS, CDR2 YFSETQ. The full variable domain, in which reference TRBV5-1 and TRBJ2-1 provide the parts outside the CDR3, is KAGVTQTPRYLIKTRGQQVTLSCSPISGHRSVSWYQQTPGQGLQFLFEYFSETQRNKGNFPGRFSGRQFSNSRSEMNVSTLELGDSALYLCASSLAGDTSYNEQFFGPGTRLTVL.

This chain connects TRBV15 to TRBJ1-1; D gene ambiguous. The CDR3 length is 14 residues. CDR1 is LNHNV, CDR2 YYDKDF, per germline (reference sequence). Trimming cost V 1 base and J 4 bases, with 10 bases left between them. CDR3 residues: CATSRGVSGTEAFF. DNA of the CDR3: TGTGCCACCAGCAGAGGAGTTTCCGGCACTGAAGCTTTCTTT.

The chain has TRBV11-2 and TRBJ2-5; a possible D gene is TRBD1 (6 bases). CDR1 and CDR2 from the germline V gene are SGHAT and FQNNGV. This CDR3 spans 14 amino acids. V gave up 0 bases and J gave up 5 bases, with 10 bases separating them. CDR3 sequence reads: CASSLDRGHETQYF. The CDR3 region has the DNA TGTGCCAGCAGCTTAGACAGGGGCCATGAGACCCAGTACTTC.

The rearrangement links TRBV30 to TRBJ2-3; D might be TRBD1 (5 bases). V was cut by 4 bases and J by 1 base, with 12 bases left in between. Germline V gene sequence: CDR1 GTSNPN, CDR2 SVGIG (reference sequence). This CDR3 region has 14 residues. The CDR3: CAWMFGRGTDTQYF. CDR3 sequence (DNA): TGTGCCTGGATGTTTGGCAGGGGCACAGATACGCAGTATTTT. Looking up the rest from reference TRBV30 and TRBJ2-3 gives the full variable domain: SQTIHQWPATLVQPVGSPLSLECTVEGTSNPNLYWYRQAAGRGLQLLFYSVGIGQISSEVPQNLSASRPQDRQFILSSKKLLLSDSGFYLCAWMFGRGTDTQYFGPGTRLTVL.

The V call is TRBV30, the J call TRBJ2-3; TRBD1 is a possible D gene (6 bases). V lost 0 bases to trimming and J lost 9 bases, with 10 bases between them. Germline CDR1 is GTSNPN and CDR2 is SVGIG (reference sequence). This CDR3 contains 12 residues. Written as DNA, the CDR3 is TGTGCCTGGAGTGTACACAGGGACACGCAGTATTTT. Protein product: CAWSVHRDTQYF.

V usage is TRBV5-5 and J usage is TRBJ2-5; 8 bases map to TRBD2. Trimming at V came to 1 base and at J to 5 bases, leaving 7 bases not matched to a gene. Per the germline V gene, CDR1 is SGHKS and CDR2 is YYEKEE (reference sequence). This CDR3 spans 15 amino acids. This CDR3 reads CASSLREGGLETQYF. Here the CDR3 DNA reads TGTGCCAGCAGCTTGCGGGAGGGAGGCTTGGAGACCCAGTACTTC. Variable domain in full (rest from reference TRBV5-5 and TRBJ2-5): DAGVTQSPTHLIKTRGQQVTLRCSPISGHKSVSWYQQVLGQGPQFIFQYYEKEERGRGNFPDRFSARQFPNYSSELNVNALLLGDSALYLCASSLREGGLETQYFGPGTRLLVL.

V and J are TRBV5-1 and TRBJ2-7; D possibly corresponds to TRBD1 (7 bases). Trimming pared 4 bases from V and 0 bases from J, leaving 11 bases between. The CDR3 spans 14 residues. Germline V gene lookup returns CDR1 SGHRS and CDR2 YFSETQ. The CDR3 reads CASSPGDSSYEQYV. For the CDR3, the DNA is TGCGCCAGCAGCCCGGGGGACAGCTCCTACGAGCAGTACGTC.

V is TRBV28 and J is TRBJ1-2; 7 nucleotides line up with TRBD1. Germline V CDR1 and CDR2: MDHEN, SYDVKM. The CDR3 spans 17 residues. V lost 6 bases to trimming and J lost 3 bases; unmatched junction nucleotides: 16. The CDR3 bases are TGTGCCAGCAGGGTTCGGACAGGCTTTCAAGGATACTATGGCTACACCTTC. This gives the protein CASRVRTGFQGYYGYTF.

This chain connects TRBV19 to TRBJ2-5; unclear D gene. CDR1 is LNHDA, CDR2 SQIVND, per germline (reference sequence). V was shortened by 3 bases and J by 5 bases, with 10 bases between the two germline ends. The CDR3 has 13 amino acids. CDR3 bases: TGTGCCAGTAGTATGAGGAGTTTTGAGACCCAGTACTTC. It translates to CASSMRSFETQYF.

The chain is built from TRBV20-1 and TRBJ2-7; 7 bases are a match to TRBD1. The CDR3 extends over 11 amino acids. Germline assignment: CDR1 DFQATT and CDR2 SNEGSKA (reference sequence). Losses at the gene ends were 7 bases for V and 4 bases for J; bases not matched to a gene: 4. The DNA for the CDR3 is TGCAGTGGGGGACAGACGTACGAGCAGTACTTC. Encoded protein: CSGGQTYEQYF.

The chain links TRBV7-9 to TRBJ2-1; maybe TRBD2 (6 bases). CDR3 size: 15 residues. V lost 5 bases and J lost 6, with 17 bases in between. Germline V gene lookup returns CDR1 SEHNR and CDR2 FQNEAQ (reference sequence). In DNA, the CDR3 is TGTGCCAGCAGCCTGGGACTTGGCCCCCTCAATGAGCAGTTCTTC. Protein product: CASSLGLGPLNEQFF.

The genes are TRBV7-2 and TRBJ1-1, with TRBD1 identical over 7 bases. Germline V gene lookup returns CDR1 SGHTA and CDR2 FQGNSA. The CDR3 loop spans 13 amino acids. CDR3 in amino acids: CFCDRARGTEAFF. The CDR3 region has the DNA TGTTTTTGCGACAGGGCGAGGGGTACTGAAGCTTTCTTT.

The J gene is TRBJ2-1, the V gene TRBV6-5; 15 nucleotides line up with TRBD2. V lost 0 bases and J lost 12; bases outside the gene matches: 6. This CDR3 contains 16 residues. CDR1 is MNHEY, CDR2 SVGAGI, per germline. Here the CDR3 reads CASSYSGLAGGRGQFF. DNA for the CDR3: TGTGCCAGCAGTTACTCCGGACTAGCGGGGGGGCGCGGGCAGTTCTTC.

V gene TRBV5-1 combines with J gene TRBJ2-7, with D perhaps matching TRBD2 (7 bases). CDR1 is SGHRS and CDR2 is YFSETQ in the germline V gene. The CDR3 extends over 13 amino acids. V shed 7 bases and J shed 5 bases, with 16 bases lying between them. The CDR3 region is CASEGGDPNEQYV. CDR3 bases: TGCGCCAGCGAGGGGGGGGACCCCAACGAGCAGTACGTC.

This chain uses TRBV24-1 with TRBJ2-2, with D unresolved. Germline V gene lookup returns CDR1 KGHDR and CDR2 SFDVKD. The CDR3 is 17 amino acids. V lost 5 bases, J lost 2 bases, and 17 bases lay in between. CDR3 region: CATSGPLERGNTGELFF. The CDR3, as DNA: TGTGCCACCAGTGGGCCCTTAGAGCGAGGCAACACCGGGGAGCTGTTTTTT.

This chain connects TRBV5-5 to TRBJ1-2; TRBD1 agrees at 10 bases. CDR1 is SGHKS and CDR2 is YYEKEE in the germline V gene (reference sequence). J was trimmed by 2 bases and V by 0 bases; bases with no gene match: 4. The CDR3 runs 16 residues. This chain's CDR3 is CASSLDGQGVNYGYTF. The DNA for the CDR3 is TGTGCCAGCAGCTTGGATGGACAGGGGGTGAACTATGGCTACACCTTC.

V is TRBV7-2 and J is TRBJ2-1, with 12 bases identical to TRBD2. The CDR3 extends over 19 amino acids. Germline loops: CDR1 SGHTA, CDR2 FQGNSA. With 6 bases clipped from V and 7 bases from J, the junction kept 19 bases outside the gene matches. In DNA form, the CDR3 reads TGTGCCAGCAGACAAATCGGGCTAGCGGGAGGGAGAAGGGAGAATGAGCAGTTCTTC. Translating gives CASRQIGLAGGRRENEQFF.

CDR3 nucleotides: TGTGCCAGCAGCCCAAGACAGGTACCCACTTGGAACGCGGGTACGCAGTATTTT. It translates to CASSPRQVPTWNAGTQYF. The rearrangement uses TRBV7-2 and TRBJ2-3, with D possibly matching TRBD1 (6 bases). The CDR3 consists of 18 residues. Germline V gives CDR1 SGHTA, CDR2 FQGNSA. The V end lost 5 bases, the J end lost 8 bases, and 29 bases lay between the germline ends.

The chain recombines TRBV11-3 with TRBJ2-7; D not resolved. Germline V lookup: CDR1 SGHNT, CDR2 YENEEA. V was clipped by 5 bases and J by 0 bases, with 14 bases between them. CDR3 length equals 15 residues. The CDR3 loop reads CASSLTPNSSYEQYF. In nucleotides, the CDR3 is TGTGCCAGCAGCCTAACCCCGAACAGCTCCTACGAGCAGTACTTC.

In DNA form, the CDR3 reads TGCAGTGCTAGAGAATCACAGGGCTACACCTTC. This encodes CSARESQGYTF. The genes are TRBV20-1 and TRBJ1-2; no clear D. The CDR3 covers 11 residues. Germline assignment: CDR1 DFQATT and CDR2 SNEGSKA (reference sequence). The V end was cut by 0 bases, the J end by 8 bases, with 7 bases between.

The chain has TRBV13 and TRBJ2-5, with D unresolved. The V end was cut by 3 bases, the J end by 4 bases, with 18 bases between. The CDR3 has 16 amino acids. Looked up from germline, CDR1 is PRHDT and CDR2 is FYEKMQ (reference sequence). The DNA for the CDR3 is TGTGCCAGCAGCTTTAGAGGAACCCCCACGAGAGAGACCCAGTACTTC. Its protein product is CASSFRGTPTRETQYF.

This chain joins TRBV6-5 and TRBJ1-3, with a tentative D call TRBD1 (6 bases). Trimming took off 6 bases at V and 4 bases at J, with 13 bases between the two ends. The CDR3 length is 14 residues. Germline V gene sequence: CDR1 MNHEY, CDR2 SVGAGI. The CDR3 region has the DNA TGTGCCAGCAGCGTACAGGGAACCGGAAACACCATATATTTT. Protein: CASSVQGTGNTIYF.